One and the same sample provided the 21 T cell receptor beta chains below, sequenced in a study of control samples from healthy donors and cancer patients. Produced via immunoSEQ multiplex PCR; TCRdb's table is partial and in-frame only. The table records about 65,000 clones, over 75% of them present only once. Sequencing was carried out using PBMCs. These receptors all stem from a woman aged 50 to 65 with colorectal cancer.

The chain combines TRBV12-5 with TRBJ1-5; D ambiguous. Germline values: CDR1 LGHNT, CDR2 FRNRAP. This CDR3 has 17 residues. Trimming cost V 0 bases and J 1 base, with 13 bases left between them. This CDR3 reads CASGLVPREGSNQPQHF. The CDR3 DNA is TGTGCTAGTGGTTTGGTACCGAGGGAAGGGAGCAATCAGCCCCAGCATTTT.

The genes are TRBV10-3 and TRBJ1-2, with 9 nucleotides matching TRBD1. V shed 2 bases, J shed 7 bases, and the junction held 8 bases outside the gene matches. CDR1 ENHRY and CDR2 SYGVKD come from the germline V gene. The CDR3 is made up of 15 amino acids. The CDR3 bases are TGTGCCATCAGTGAGCTCCGGGACAGGGATAGTGGCTACACCTTC. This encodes CAISELRDRDSGYTF.

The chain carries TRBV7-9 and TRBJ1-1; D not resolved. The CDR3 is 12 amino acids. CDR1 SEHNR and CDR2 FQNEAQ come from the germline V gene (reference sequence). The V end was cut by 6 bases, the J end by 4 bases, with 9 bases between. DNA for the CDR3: TGTGCCAGCAGTTTTTTGGGCACTGAAGCTTTCTTT. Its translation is CASSFLGTEAFF.

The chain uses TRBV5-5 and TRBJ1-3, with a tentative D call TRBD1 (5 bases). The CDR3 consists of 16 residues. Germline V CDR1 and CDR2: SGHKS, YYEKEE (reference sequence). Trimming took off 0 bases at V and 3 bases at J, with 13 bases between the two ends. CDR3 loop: CASSLEQVDDGNTIYF. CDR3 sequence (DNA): TGTGCCAGCAGCTTGGAACAGGTTGATGATGGAAACACCATATATTTT. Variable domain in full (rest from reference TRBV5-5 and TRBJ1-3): DAGVTQSPTHLIKTRGQQVTLRCSPISGHKSVSWYQQVLGQGPQFIFQYYEKEERGRGNFPDRFSARQFPNYSSELNVNALLLGDSALYLCASSLEQVDDGNTIYFGEGSWLTVV.

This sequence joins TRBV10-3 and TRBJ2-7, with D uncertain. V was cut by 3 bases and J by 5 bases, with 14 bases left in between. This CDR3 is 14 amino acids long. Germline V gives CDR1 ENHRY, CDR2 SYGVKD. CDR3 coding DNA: TGTGCCATCAGTGAAGGGCATTTGCCCGACGAGCAGTACTTC. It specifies CAISEGHLPDEQYF.

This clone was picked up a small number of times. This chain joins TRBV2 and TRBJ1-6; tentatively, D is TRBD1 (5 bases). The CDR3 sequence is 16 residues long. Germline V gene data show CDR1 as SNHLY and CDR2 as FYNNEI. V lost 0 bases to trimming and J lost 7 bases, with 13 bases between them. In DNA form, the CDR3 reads TGTGCCAGCAGTGAAGCGGGGCTCAGGGACAATTCACCCCTCCACTTT. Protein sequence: CASSEAGLRDNSPLHF.

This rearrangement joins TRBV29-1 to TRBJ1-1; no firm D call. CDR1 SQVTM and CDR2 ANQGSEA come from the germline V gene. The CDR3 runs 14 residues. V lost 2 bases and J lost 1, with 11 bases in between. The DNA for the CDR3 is TGCAGCGTTGAACAATCTGCGGGGAACACTGAAGCTTTCTTT. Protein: CSVEQSAGNTEAFF.

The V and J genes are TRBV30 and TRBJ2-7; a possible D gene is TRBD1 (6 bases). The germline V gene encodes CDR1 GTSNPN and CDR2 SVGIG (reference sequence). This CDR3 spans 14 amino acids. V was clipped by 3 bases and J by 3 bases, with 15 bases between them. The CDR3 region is CAWSGTRTGYEQYF. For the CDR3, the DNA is TGTGCCTGGAGCGGGACAAGAACGGGCTACGAGCAGTACTTC.

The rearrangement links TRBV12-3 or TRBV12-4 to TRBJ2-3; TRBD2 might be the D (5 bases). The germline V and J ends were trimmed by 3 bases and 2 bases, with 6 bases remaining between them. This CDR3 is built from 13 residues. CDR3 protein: CASSFRDTDTQYF. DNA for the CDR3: TGTGCCAGCAGTTTTCGGGACACAGATACGCAGTATTTT.

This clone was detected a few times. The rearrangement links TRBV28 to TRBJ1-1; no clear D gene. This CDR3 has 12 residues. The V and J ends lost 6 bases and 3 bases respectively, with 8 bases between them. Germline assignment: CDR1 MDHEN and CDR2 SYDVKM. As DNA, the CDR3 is TGTGCCAGCAGCTTCGATTACACTGAAGCTTTCTTT. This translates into CASSFDYTEAFF.

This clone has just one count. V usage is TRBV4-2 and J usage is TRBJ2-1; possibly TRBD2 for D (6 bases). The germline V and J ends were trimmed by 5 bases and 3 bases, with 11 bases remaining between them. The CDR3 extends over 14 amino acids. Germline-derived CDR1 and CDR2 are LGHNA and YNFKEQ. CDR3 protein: CASSGTGGYNEQFF. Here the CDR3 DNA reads TGTGCCAGCAGCGGGACTGGTGGCTACAATGAGCAGTTCTTC.

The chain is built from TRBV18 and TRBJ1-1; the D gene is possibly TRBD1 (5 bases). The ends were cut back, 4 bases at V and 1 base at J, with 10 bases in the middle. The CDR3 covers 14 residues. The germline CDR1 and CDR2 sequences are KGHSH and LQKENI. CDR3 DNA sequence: TGTGCCAGCTCACGGGGCGTAGGGAACACTGAAGCTTTCTTT. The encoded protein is CASSRGVGNTEAFF.

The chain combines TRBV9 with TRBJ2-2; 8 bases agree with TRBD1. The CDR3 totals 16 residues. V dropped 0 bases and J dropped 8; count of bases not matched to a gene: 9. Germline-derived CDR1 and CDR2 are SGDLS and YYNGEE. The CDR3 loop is CASSVAERQGRGELFF. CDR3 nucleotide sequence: TGTGCCAGCAGCGTAGCTGAGAGACAGGGGCGGGGGGAGCTGTTTTTT.

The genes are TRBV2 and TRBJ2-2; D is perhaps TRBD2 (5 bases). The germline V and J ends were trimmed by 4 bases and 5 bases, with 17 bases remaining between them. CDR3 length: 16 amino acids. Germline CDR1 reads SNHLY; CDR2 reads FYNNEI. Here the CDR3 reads CASSVFGPSGTGELFF. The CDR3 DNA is TGTGCCAGCAGTGTTTTCGGACCTTCGGGAACCGGGGAGCTGTTTTTT.

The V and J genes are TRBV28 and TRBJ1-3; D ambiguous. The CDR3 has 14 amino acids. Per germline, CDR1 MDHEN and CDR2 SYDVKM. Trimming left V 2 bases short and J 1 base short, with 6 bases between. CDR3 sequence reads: CASSLVRSGNTIYF. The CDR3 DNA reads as TGTGCCAGCAGTTTAGTCAGATCTGGAAACACCATATATTTT. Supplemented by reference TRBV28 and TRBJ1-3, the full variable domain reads DVKVTQSSRYLVKRTGEKVFLECVQDMDHENMFWYRQDPGLGLRLIYFSYDVKMKEKGDIPEGYSVSREKKERFSLILESASTNQTSMYLCASSLVRSGNTIYFGEGSWLTVV.

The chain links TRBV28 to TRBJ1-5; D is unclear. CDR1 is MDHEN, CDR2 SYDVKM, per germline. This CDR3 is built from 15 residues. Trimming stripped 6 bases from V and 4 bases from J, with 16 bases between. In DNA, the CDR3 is TGTGCCAGCAGCTCCCCAATATCGGGGAATCAGCCCCAGCATTTT. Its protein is CASSSPISGNQPQHF.

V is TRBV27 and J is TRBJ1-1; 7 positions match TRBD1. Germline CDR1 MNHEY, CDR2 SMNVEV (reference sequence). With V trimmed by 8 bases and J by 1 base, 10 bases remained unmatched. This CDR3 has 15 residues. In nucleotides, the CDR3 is TGTGCCAGCGACCGACAGGGACGGACGAACACTGAAGCTTTCTTT. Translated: CASDRQGRTNTEAFF.

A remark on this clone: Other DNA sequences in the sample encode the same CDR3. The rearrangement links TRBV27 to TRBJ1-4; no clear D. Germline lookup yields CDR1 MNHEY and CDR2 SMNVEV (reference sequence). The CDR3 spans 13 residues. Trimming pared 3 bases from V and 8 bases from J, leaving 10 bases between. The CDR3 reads CASSFSGYEKLFF. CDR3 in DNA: TGTGCCAGCAGTTTCTCGGGGTACGAAAAACTGTTTTTT.

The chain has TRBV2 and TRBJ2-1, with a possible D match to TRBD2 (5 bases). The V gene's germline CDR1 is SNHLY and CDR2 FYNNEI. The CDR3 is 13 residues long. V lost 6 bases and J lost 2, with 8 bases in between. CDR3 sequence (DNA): TGTGCCAGCAGCGACGGGACCTACAATGAGCAGTTCTTC. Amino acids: CASSDGTYNEQFF.

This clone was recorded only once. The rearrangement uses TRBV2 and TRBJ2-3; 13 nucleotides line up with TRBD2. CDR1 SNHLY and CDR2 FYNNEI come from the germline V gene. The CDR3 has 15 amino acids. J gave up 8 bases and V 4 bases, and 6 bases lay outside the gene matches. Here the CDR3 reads CASSGWTSGSGTQYF. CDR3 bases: TGTGCCAGCAGTGGGTGGACTAGCGGGAGCGGTACGCAGTATTTT. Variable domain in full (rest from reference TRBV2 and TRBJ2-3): EPEVTQTPSHQVTQMGQEVILRCVPISNHLYFYWYRQILGQKVEFLVSFYNNEISEKSEIFDDQFSVERPDGSNFTLKIRSTKLEDSAMYFCASSGWTSGSGTQYFGPGTRLTVL.

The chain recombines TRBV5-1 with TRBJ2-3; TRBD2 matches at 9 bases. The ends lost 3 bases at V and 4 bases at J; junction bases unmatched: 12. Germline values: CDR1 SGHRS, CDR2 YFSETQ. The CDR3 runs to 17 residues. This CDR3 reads CASSSVPGGGGADTQYF. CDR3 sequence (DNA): TGCGCCAGCAGCTCCGTCCCTGGGGGCGGGGGGGCAGATACGCAGTATTTT.